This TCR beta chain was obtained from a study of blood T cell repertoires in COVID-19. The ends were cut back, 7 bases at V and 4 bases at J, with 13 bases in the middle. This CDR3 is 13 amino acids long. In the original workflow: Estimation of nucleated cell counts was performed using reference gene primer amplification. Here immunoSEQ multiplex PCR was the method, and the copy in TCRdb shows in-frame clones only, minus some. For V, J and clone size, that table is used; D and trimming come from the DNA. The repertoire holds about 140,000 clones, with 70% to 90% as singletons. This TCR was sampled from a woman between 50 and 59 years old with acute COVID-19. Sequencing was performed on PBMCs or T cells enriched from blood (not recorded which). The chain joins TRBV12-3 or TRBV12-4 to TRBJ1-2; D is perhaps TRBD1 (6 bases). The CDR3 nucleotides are TGTGCCAGCAAGAGGACAGATTCCTATGGCTACACCTTC. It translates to CASKRTDSYGYTF.